The next 9 T cell receptor beta chains were all read from a single sample in a study of control samples from healthy donors and cancer patients. Sequencing was performed with immunoSEQ multiplex PCR; in TCRdb, only in-frame clones are kept and a portion is missing. This sample carries 150,000 to 200,000 clones, roughly 92% of them seen once, and the ten largest clones take 1.3% to 1.5%. Sequencing input: blood. The source is a man aged 30 to 39 in good health.

V usage is TRBV2 and J usage is TRBJ2-3; D not certain. The CDR3 contains 14 residues. Looked up from germline, CDR1 is SNHLY and CDR2 is FYNNEI. Trimming stripped 1 base from V and 3 bases from J, with 8 bases between. CDR3 in amino acids: CASSEGLGTDTQYF. The CDR3, as DNA: TGTGCCAGCAGTGAAGGGCTCGGAACAGATACGCAGTATTTT.

The rearrangement links TRBV20-1 to TRBJ1-2; D may be TRBD1 (6 bases). Trimming removed 3 bases from V and 7 bases from J, with 9 bases in between. The CDR3 is 11 residues long. Germline-derived CDR1 and CDR2 are DFQATT and SNEGSKA (reference sequence). The CDR3 coding sequence is TGCAGTGCTAGGGCAGGGGTTGGCTACACCTTC. This sequence encodes CSARAGVGYTF.

The gene calls are TRBV4-1 and TRBJ1-5; the match to TRBD1 covers 10 bases. With 1 base clipped from V and 6 bases from J, the junction kept 3 bases outside the gene matches. The germline CDR1 and CDR2 sequences are MGHRA and YSYEKL. The length of the CDR3 is 15 residues. CDR3 amino acids: CASSQGGTGAQPQHF. The DNA of the CDR3 is TGCGCCAGCAGCCAAGGGGGGACAGGGGCTCAGCCCCAGCATTTT.

To note about this clone: The germline gene is not matched at one end of the junction; a read error may be the cause. The chain carries TRBV14 and TRBJ2-1; TRBD1 or TRBD2 may be the D gene (5 bases each). Germline V gene sequence: CDR1 SGHDN, CDR2 FVKESK. The CDR3 covers 14 residues. DNA for the CDR3: TGTGCCAGCAACCTCGGGACCTCCCACAATGAGCAGTTCTTC. This gives the protein CASNLGTSHNEQFF.

The chain couples TRBV2 to TRBJ2-2; 9 bases map to TRBD2. The CDR3 is made up of 15 amino acids. CDR1 and CDR2 from the germline V gene are SNHLY and FYNNEI. The trim removed 3 bases at V and 5 bases at J, leaving 4 bases unmatched. DNA of the CDR3: TGTGCCAGCAGTGAGGCTAGCGGGAAGACCGGGGAGCTGTTTTTT. Translating gives CASSEASGKTGELFF. Full variable domain (missing parts from reference TRBV2 and TRBJ2-2): EPEVTQTPSHQVTQMGQEVILRCVPISNHLYFYWYRQILGQKVEFLVSFYNNEISEKSEIFDDQFSVERPDGSNFTLKIRSTKLEDSAMYFCASSEASGKTGELFFGEGSRLTVL.

The chain links TRBV5-1 to TRBJ2-3; TRBD1 might be the D (6 bases). The CDR3 is 15 amino acids. V lost 5 bases, J lost 4 bases, and 17 bases lay in between. The V gene's germline CDR1 is SGHRS and CDR2 YFSETQ. The CDR3 is CASSAGTHLPDTQYF. Written as DNA, the CDR3 is TGCGCCAGCAGTGCCGGGACACATCTCCCAGATACGCAGTATTTT. Full variable domain (missing parts from reference TRBV5-1 and TRBJ2-3): KAGVTQTPRYLIKTRGQQVTLSCSPISGHRSVSWYQQTPGQGLQFLFEYFSETQRNKGNFPGRFSGRQFSNSRSEMNVSTLELGDSALYLCASSAGTHLPDTQYFGPGTRLTVL.

V gene TRBV20-1 combines with J gene TRBJ1-2; no clear D. The CDR3 sequence is 11 residues long. Per the germline V gene, CDR1 is DFQATT and CDR2 is SNEGSKA (reference sequence). With 4 bases removed from V and 2 bases from J, the gap between germline ends came to 5 bases. CDR3 loop: CSAIANYGYTF. Written as DNA, the CDR3 is TGCAGTGCTATCGCGAACTATGGCTACACCTTC.

This chain uses TRBV18 with TRBJ2-5, with D uncertain. This CDR3 spans 15 amino acids. The ends were cut back, 3 bases at V and 2 bases at J, with 13 bases in the middle. The germline CDR1 and CDR2 sequences are KGHSH and LQKENI. The CDR3 here is CASSPVPASQETQYF. The CDR3 nucleotides read TGTGCCAGCTCACCCGTCCCCGCGTCACAAGAGACCCAGTACTTC.

The chain couples TRBV5-1 to TRBJ1-2; D may be TRBD1 (6 bases). Germline CDR1 and CDR2: SGHRS and YFSETQ. The ends were cut back, 4 bases at V and 6 bases at J, with 22 bases in the middle. This CDR3 is 16 amino acids long. This CDR3 is CASSRDGDNQRHGYTF. In DNA, the CDR3 is TGCGCCAGCAGCAGGGACGGGGACAACCAACGACATGGCTACACCTTC. The complete variable domain, with remaining parts taken from reference TRBV5-1 and TRBJ1-2, reads KAGVTQTPRYLIKTRGQQVTLSCSPISGHRSVSWYQQTPGQGLQFLFEYFSETQRNKGNFPGRFSGRQFSNSRSEMNVSTLELGDSALYLCASSRDGDNQRHGYTFGSGTRLTVV.